This T cell receptor (beta chain) derives from a study of PD-1 blockade in classical Hodgkin lymphoma (dated by TCRdb to 2019 to 2021). Notes on the research overall: Nivolumab dosing was 3 mg/kg intravenously every 2 weeks, continuing until either disease progression or unacceptable toxicity. A peripheral blood immune signature of response to PD-1 blockade in classical Hodgkin lymphoma was defined using TCR beta sequencing and CyTOF.

The Qiagen DNeasy kit was used to extract genomic DNA both from unsorted PBMCs and from the negatively selected CD4+ and CD8+ fractions. TCR beta CDR3 regions were amplified by immunoSEQ multiplex PCR using primers annealing to V and J segments. Amplification bias was minimized using a synthetic immune receptor repertoire, and residual bias was removed computationally after sequencing. From the authors' description of their analysis: Custom Python scripts were used to quantify repertoire diversity as the Shannon entropy index. Unsorted, CD4+ and CD8+ repertoires were analyzed separately, except in combined analyses where CD4+ and CD8+ sequences were merged in silico. A clone counted as expanded when the clone's frequency after treatment rose at least 2-fold relative to C1D1, and clones undetected at baseline were given a pseudocount of 0.5. Clones with 0 or 1 copy at C1D1 were classified as singleton clones, and clones with 2 or more copies were classified as non-singleton clones. Clones expanded in unsorted samples were annotated as CD4+, CD8+ or unknown by matching protein sequences in sorted samples from the same patient. Wilcoxon tests on paired samples were used to test diversity changes from C1D1 to C4D1. In its TCRdb copy, this immuneACCESS table keeps in-frame sequences only and misses some clones. Where compared with another copy, unresolved V genes explain less than half of these, and the others have no known cause. V and J calls and clone size are copied from that table; D and trimming were computed from the DNA. In this sample the table shows around 60,000 clones, around 90% of which occur a single time. The top ten clones comprise 10% of the sample.

What the research found in general, with its limitations: Lower diversity was seen in patients whose nivolumab began less than 1 year after ASCT, and these patients were left out of later analyses so that immune reconstitution would not confound the results. A significant rise by C4D1 was seen in CD4+ but not CD8+ TCR diversity (p=0.0027 vs p=0.16), with the rise being most apparent in complete responders (p=0.02). Baseline diversity similar to that of newly diagnosed patients was observed in trial patients achieving complete response, whereas significantly lower diversity was observed in partial responders and progressors. Only a single clinical trial cohort was studied, and what caused the repertoire differences, possibly disease activity or prior therapy, remained undefined. Baseline TCR diversity was reported to be lower in newly diagnosed patients than in healthy donors, and even lower in relapsed/refractory patients.

Read against the paper, the sample's time point label means: cycle 4 day 1 (C4D1), after about 6 weeks of nivolumab. Relapse after autologous stem cell transplantation had occurred in all trial patients, and cohorts A, B and C were distinguished by prior brentuximab vedotin exposure. The trial cohort comprised around 60 patients with relapsed/refractory classical Hodgkin lymphoma whose best overall responses were complete response, partial response or progressive disease. Single-agent nivolumab was administered to trial patients in the multi-cohort phase II CheckMate 205 trial. An independent review committee assessed best overall response by applying the 2007 International Working Group response criteria. Trial PBMCs were obtained immediately prior to nivolumab initiation (C1D1) and on therapy at cycle 2 day 1 and cycle 4 day 1. Peripheral blood was collected in 8 mL Vacutainer Cell Preparation Tubes, from which PBMCs were isolated by centrifugation and then cryopreserved.

On this clone itself: The antigen it recognizes is unknown. No qualities accompany the bases; no much larger clone lies one base away.

Counted from cysteine to phenylalanine, this CDR3 has 14 amino acids. Only CDR3 DNA remains: 42 bases, in frame from the first base. CDR1 and CDR2, looked up from the germline V gene (reference sequence), are SEHNR and FQNEAQ. The germline ends are 11 bases apart after V is trimmed by 4 bases and J by 1 base. The sample was peripheral blood mononuclear cells (PBMCs), taken before the fourth cycle of nivolumab. The chain couples TRBV7-9 to TRBJ2-7, with the D gene not confidently named. This sequence was found in a human donor with classical Hodgkin lymphoma. CDR3 protein: CASSYPQKSYEQYF. The DNA sequence is TGTGCCAGCAGCTATCCTCAGAAATCCTACGAGCAGTACTTC.